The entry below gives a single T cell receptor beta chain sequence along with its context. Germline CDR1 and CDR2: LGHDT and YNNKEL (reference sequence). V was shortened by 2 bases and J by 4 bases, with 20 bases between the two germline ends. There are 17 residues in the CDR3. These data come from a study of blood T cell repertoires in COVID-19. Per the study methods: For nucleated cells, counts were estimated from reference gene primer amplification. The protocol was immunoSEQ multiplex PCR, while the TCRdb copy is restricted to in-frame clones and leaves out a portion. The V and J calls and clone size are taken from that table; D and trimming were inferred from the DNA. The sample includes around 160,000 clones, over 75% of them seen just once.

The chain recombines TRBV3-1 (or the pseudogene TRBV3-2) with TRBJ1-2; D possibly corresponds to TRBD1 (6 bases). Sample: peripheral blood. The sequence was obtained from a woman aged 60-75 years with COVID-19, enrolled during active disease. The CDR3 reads CASSQSLGGLKGYGYTF. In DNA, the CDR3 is TGTGCCAGCAGCCAATCGCTAGGGGGTTTAAAAGGCTATGGCTACACCTTC.